This entry describes one T cell receptor (beta chain). What it binds is not known. The data stem from a study of shared clonotypes between healthy human individuals. Study-wide results and limits: Sorted-subset samples were not fully sequenced, rarefaction indicated. The sole specimen, blood, was sampled, and tissue repertoires likely differ.

Original analysis: From ImmunoSEQ came sequences covering only the junction and carrying no quality scores, so filtering differed. The protocol was immunoSEQ multiplex PCR, while the TCRdb copy is restricted to in-frame clones and leaves out a portion. D and trimming were read from the DNA, whereas the V and J calls and clone size are those reported in that table. This repertoire shows about 2.3 million clones, 80% to 95% found once; its top ten account for 0.3% to 0.4%. Per germline, CDR1 SGHNT and CDR2 YYREEE (reference sequence). After removal of 0 bases from V and 2 bases from J, the junction contained 10 bases not matched to a gene. CDR3 length: 17 residues.

This clonotype originated in a man between 18 and 35 years old in good health. Some clones in this sample may be carry-over from other donors' samples. The sequenced sample consisted of naive CD4+ T cells from PBMCs. Subset reported: CD45RA+ positively selected. The V and J genes are TRBV5-4 and TRBJ2-7; 8 bases match TRBD2. The CDR3 here is CASSLGPGGALAYEQYF. In DNA, the CDR3 is TGTGCCAGCAGCTTGGGGCCGGGGGGGGCCCTTGCCTACGAGCAGTACTTC.